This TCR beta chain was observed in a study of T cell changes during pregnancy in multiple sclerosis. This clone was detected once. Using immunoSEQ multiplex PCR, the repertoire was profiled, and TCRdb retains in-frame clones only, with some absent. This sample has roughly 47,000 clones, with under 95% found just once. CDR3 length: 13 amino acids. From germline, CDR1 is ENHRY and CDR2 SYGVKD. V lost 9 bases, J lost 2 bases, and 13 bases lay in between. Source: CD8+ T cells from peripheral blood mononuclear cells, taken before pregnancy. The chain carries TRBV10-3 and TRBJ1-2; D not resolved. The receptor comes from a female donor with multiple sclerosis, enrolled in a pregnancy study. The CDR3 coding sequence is TGTGCCATATCCAGGTGGATCAACTATGGCTACACCTTC. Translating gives CAISRWINYGYTF.